This TCR beta chain derives from a study of blood T cell repertoires in COVID-19. Background on the study: Samples of COVID-19 (acute and convalescent) were obtained from the United States, Italy and Spain.

The germline V and J ends were trimmed by 5 bases and 0 bases, with 17 bases remaining between them. Looked up from germline, CDR1 is SGHVS and CDR2 is FNYEAQ. The CDR3 sequence is 17 residues long. The data were produced by immunoSEQ multiplex PCR, yet TCRdb's version contains in-frame clones alone and is incomplete. The sample lists around 250,000 clones; about 88% were seen once. The source is a young man with active or convalescent COVID-19. This sequence joins TRBV7-6 and TRBJ1-5, with D uncertain. Sequencing input: peripheral blood. The CDR3 DNA sequence: TGTGCCAGCAGCCCTTACCCGGGTGGTTATAGCAATCAGCCCCAGCATTTT. As protein: CASSPYPGGYSNQPQHF.